Listed below are T cell receptor beta chains from one sample, sequenced in a study of T cell repertoires in cytomegalovirus infection. TCRdb reanalysed the reads using MiXCR and keeps one entry per CDR3 protein. The repertoire consists of 250,000 to 350,000 distinct CDR3 sequences, with around 25% occurring once and the leading ten covering approximately 15%. Sequencing input: PBMCs. The receptor set was obtained from a human donor in good health (CMV status not recorded). Some clones in this sample may be carry-over from other donors' samples. CDR3s include the opening cysteine and the closing phenylalanine or tryptophan. A D gene is named only where the DNA matches it firmly. A clone size is listed for some rows: how often the clone was seen (once, few, many), or a class if it is expanded.

size | J | D | V | CDR3 | DNA
NA | TRBJ1-5 | TRBD1 | TRBV12-3/TRBV12-4 | CASSLVTGAFSNSNQPQHF | TGTGCCAGCAGTTTAGTCACAGGGGCCTTTTCAAATAGCAATCAGCCCCAGCATTTT
NA | TRBJ2-3 | TRBD2 | TRBV28 | CASSGPSGRDGTDTQYF | TGTGCCAGCAGTGGGCCTAGCGGGAGGGATGGCACAGATACGCAGTATTTT
NA | TRBJ1-1 | NA | TRBV12-5 | CASDSGANTEAFF | TGTGCTAGTGACAGCGGGGCAAACACTGAAGCTTTCTTT
NA | TRBJ1-1 | NA | TRBV20-1 | CSAPRGLEGPEAFF | TGCAGTGCCCCCCGGGGACTCGAGGGGCCTGAAGCTTTCTTT
NA | TRBJ1-2 | TRBD1 | TRBV6-2/TRBV6-3 | CASSYLDRDDGYTF | TGTGCCAGCAGTTACTTGGACAGGGATGATGGCTACACCTTC
few | TRBJ1-1 | NA | TRBV28 | CASSSFGRTEAFF | TGTGCCAGCAGTTCGTTTGGTAGGACTGAAGCTTTCTTT
few | TRBJ1-1 | NA | TRBV14 | CASSQGGMNTEAFF | TGTGCCAGCAGCCAAGGGGGTATGAACACTGAAGCTTTCTTT
few | TRBJ1-1 | NA | TRBV28 | CASSLSDGKMNTEAFF | TGTGCCAGCAGTCTAAGCGACGGTAAGATGAACACTGAAGCTTTCTTT
NA | TRBJ2-2 | TRBD1 | TRBV20-1 | CSATNRGGTGELFF | TGCAGTGCCACTAACAGGGGCGGGACCGGGGAGCTGTTTTTT
NA | TRBJ2-1 | TRBD2 | TRBV20-1 | CSARDYPYGEQFF | TGCAGTGCTCGGGACTACCCATACGGTGAGCAGTTCTTC
NA | TRBJ2-3 | NA | TRBV20-1 | CSARTDLDTQYF | TGCAGTGCTAGGACGGACTTAGATACGCAGTATTTT
few | TRBJ2-5 | NA | TRBV7-2 | CASSAGANQETQYF | TGTGCCAGCAGCGCGGGTGCGAACCAAGAGACCCAGTACTTC
NA | TRBJ2-6 | TRBD1 | TRBV24-1 | CATSDTRGQESSGANVLTF | TGTGCCACCAGCGACACCCGGGGACAGGAGTCCTCTGGGGCCAACGTCCTGACTTTC
NA | TRBJ1-1 | NA | TRBV6-6 | CASSYSILYTEAFF | TGTGCCAGCAGTTACTCGATACTTTACACTGAAGCTTTCTTT
NA | TRBJ2-7 | NA | TRBV6-2/TRBV6-3 | CASLSGSSYEQYF | TGTGCCAGCCTCTCCGGGAGCTCCTACGAGCAGTACTTC
NA | TRBJ1-1 | NA | TRBV2 | CASSEDLPMNTEAFF | TGTGCCAGCAGTGAGGACCTACCTATGAACACTGAAGCTTTCTTT
few | TRBJ2-7 | TRBD2 | TRBV11-2 | CASSLGGTSQSEQYF | TGTGCCAGCAGCTTAGGGGGGACTAGTCAGTCCGAGCAGTACTTC
NA | TRBJ2-7 | NA | TRBV5-1 | CASSLSERRVGEQYF | TGCGCCAGCAGCTTGTCCGAGCGGCGAGTCGGCGAGCAGTACTTC
many | TRBJ2-7 | TRBD2 | TRBV2 | CASSEAASGGYEQYF | TGTGCCAGCAGTGAAGCTGCTAGCGGGGGCTACGAGCAGTACTTC
NA | TRBJ2-2 | NA | TRBV6-5 | CASSEVYRAGELFF | TGTGCCAGCAGTGAAGTGTACAGGGCAGGGGAGCTGTTTTTT
many | TRBJ2-7 | TRBD2 | TRBV7-2 | CASRFGTSSSYEQYF | TGTGCCAGCAGATTTGGGACTAGCTCCTCCTACGAGCAGTACTTC
few | TRBJ1-2 | TRBD1 | TRBV19 | CASSVGTGRGYTF | TGTGCCAGTAGTGTCGGGACAGGTCGTGGCTACACCTTC
many | TRBJ1-2 | TRBD1 | TRBV7-9 | CASSSQGDRNYGYTF | TGTGCCAGCAGCTCCCAGGGGGACAGGAACTATGGCTACACCTTC
NA | TRBJ2-1 | TRBD1 | TRBV6-1 | CASSVGQGIHEQFF | TGTGCCAGCAGTGTGGGACAGGGAATCCATGAGCAGTTCTTC
NA | TRBJ1-1 | NA | TRBV7-9 | CASSPGQFSDTEAFF | TGTGCCAGCAGCCCAGGACAGTTCTCCGATACTGAAGCTTTCTTT
NA | TRBJ1-4 | NA | TRBV6-1 | CASGAEFGEKLFF | TGTGCCAGCGGGGCCGAGTTTGGTGAAAAACTGTTTTTT
NA | TRBJ2-1 | NA | TRBV10-3 | CAIRDSPGNLEQFF | TGTGCCATCAGGGACTCACCCGGGAATCTGGAGCAGTTCTTC
NA | TRBJ1-5 | NA | TRBV6-2/TRBV6-3 | CASNSRQPYLGPQHF | TGTGCCAGCAATAGTAGACAGCCGTACCTGGGGCCCCAGCATTTT
many | TRBJ1-2 | NA | TRBV7-2 | CASSLGLGNYGYTF | TGTGCCAGCAGCTTAGGTCTGGGTAACTATGGCTACACCTTC
many | TRBJ1-5 | NA | TRBV7-2 | CASSLAGTGTAQHF | TGTGCCAGCAGCTTAGCGGGGACTGGTACAGCCCAGCATTTT
many | TRBJ2-1 | NA | TRBV7-2 | CASSLGFSSYNEQFF | TGTGCCAGCAGCTTGGGATTTAGCTCCTACAATGAGCAGTTCTTC
NA | TRBJ2-7 | TRBD1 | TRBV6-1 | CASSEAPGQGYEQYF | TGTGCCAGCAGTGAAGCCCCGGGACAGGGTTACGAGCAGTACTTC
NA | TRBJ2-5 | TRBD2 | TRBV7-6 | CASSKGASGVQETQYF | TGTGCCAGCAGCAAGGGGGCTAGCGGGGTCCAAGAGACCCAGTACTTC
NA | TRBJ2-2 | NA | TRBV12-3/TRBV12-4 | CASTTNGELFF | TGTGCCAGCACGACGAACGGGGAGCTGTTTTTT
NA | TRBJ2-1 | TRBD2 | TRBV11-2 | CASSPGLGRYNEQFF | TGTGCCAGCAGCCCCGGACTAGGCCGGTACAATGAGCAGTTCTTC
many | TRBJ2-7 | TRBD2 | TRBV7-2 | CASSRTSGRGGSYEQYF | TGTGCCAGCAGCCGGACTAGCGGGAGGGGTGGGTCGTACGAGCAGTACTTC
NA | TRBJ2-1 | TRBD2 | TRBV7-2 | CASSLELAGGRGEQFF | TGTGCCAGCAGCTTAGAACTAGCGGGAGGAAGGGGTGAGCAGTTCTTC
NA | TRBJ2-2 | NA | TRBV7-6 | CASSFMLGKNTGEQFF | TGTGCCAGCAGCTTTATGCTTGGGAAGAACACCGGGGAGCAGTTTTTT
NA | TRBJ2-2 | NA | TRBV10-3 | CAISESTRGSGAGELFF | TGTGCCATCAGTGAGTCGACTCGGGGTTCTGGCGCCGGGGAGCTGTTTTTT
NA | TRBJ2-1 | TRBD2 | TRBV11-2 | CASSLAPPGLADEQFF | TGTGCCAGCAGCTTAGCCCCACCGGGACTAGCCGATGAGCAGTTCTTC
NA | TRBJ2-3 | NA | TRBV10-3 | CAIREEGRTDTQYF | TGTGCCATCAGGGAGGAGGGAAGGACAGATACGCAGTATTTT